The T cell receptor (beta chain) described here comes from a study of OX40 agonist ivuxolimab in advanced cancers. The CDR3 is 15 amino acids. The ends lost 0 bases at V and 6 bases at J; junction bases unmatched: 5. CDR1 is LGHNA and CDR2 is YNFKEQ in the germline V gene. Excluded were patients having autoimmune disease history or systemic immunosuppression. Produced via immunoSEQ multiplex PCR; TCRdb's table is partial and in-frame only. The sample has some 100,000 clones; approximately 89% are singletons. This sequence was found in an adult with an advanced solid tumor such as melanoma, head and neck, liver or kidney cancer. The V and J genes are TRBV4-2 and TRBJ2-7, with 10 bases matching TRBD1. The material sequenced was CD4+ or CD8+ T cells sorted from blood, taken in a trial of the OX40 agonist ivuxolimab. The CDR3 region has the DNA TGTGCCAGCAGCCAAGAGGGGGACAGGGGTGGCGAGCAGTACTTC. As protein: CASSQEGDRGGEQYF.